In this sample, the clone carrying this T cell receptor (beta chain) turned up a few times. Its antigen is unidentified. These data belong to a study of beta chain features in type 1 diabetes. Study-wide findings and caveats: Researchers report that Type 1 diabetes patients had moderately but significantly shorter TCRB CDR3s across all four CD4+ subsets.

V dropped 4 bases and J dropped 8 bases, with 7 bases sitting between them. Germline CDR1 reads SGHDT; CDR2 reads YYEEEE. This CDR3 region has 11 residues. Expressed TCRB transcripts were sequenced after all isolated RNA was converted to cDNA. Profiled with immunoSEQ multiplex PCR; TCRdb holds only in-frame clones, not every one. Of more than 300,000 clones listed, roughly a tenth were seen once; the top ten hold about 0.6%. This chain links TRBV5-6 with TRBJ2-1; D not resolved. This sequence was found in a young man with type 1 diabetes. Source material: central memory CD4+ T cells from blood. The CDR3 DNA reads as TGTGCCAGCAGCAAAAACGATGAGCAGTTCTTC. Protein sequence: CASSKNDEQFF.